This T cell receptor (beta chain) was sequenced during a study of blood T cell repertoires in COVID-19. Germline V lookup: CDR1 ENHRY, CDR2 SYGVKD. V lost 8 bases and J lost 4, with 15 bases in between. This CDR3 comprises 13 residues. This clone was observed a handful of times. Under the authors' procedure: Estimated nucleated cell counts came from reference gene primer amplification. Sequenced by immunoSEQ multiplex PCR; TCRdb stores in-frame clones only, minus some. V, J and clone size are those of that table, while D and trimming were read from the DNA. The sample includes some 85,000 clones, 65% to 85% of them seen just once.

The sequence was collected from a man between 65 and 85 years old with COVID-19, enrolled during active disease. The sequenced material came from peripheral blood. The chain carries TRBV10-3 and TRBJ2-7; a weak D match, TRBD2 (5 bases). The CDR3 DNA sequence: TGTGCCATCGCGACGAGGGAAAGGTACGAGCAGTACTTC. Residues: CAIATRERYEQYF.